A single sample is the source of the 29 T cell receptor beta chains below, sequenced in a study of blood T cells in healthy people across ages. A second PCR, run for roughly 7 to 11 cycles, used a sample-barcoded 5' primer plus a J-beta primer mix. TCRdb reprocessed the 5' RACE reads with MiXCR, giving one entry per CDR3 protein. This sample has approximately 790,000 distinct CDR3 sequences, with 62% found just once. Material: blood. These receptors originate from a man aged 25-45 years in good health.

The chain links TRBV4-1 to TRBJ2-4, with D possibly TRBD1 on 6 matching bases. The last part of the DNA fits TRBJ2-7 better; the J call may be wrong. Germline V gene lookup returns CDR1 MGHRA and CDR2 YSYEKL. There are 15 residues in the CDR3. CDR3 sequence reads: CASSQEQDRAYEQYF. The CDR3 DNA reads as TGCGCCAGCAGCCAAGAGCAGGACAGAGCCTACGAGCAGTACTTC.

The rearrangement links TRBV7-3 to TRBJ2-1; 9 bases are shared with TRBD1. J gave up 8 bases and V 2 bases, and 7 bases lay outside the gene matches. This CDR3 is 15 amino acids long. Germline CDR1 SGHTA, CDR2 FQGTGA. The CDR3 sequence: CASSLSMDRGDEQFF. CDR3 nucleotide sequence: TGTGCCAGCAGCTTATCGATGGACAGGGGCGATGAGCAGTTCTTC. Variable domain in full (rest from reference TRBV7-3 and TRBJ2-1): GAGVSQTPSNKVTEKGKYVELRCDPISGHTALYWYRQSLGQGPEFLIYFQGTGAADDSGLPNDRFFAVRPEGSVSTLKIQRTERGDSAVYLCASSLSMDRGDEQFFGPGTRLTVL.

V and J are TRBV5-1 and TRBJ2-1; maybe TRBD1 (6 bases). Trimming cost V 3 bases and J 3 bases, with 16 bases left between them. The CDR3 sequence is 16 residues long. The germline V gene encodes CDR1 SGHRS and CDR2 YFSETQ. CDR3 nucleotides: TGCGCCAGCAGCTGGGTTGGGACAAGAAGCTACAATGAGCAGTTCTTC. It is translated as CASSWVGTRSYNEQFF.

The rearrangement uses TRBV29-1 and TRBJ2-5; the D gene is possibly TRBD1 (6 bases). Trimming removed 3 bases at V and 8 bases at J, with 13 bases between. This CDR3 is built from 12 residues. Germline CDR1 reads SQVTM; CDR2 reads ANQGSEA. CDR3 sequence reads: CSVDTDSQTQYF. DNA for the CDR3: TGCAGCGTTGATACGGACAGTCAAACCCAGTACTTC.

The chain recombines TRBV12-3 or TRBV12-4 with TRBJ1-1; D call uncertain. CDR3 length: 13 residues. V was cut by 3 bases and J by 1 base, with 6 bases left in between. The CDR3 region has the DNA TGTGCCAGCAGTTTTAGGCAGAACACTGAAGCTTTCTTT. The encoded protein is CASSFRQNTEAFF.

The chain joins TRBV6-1 to TRBJ2-1; D gene unclear. V was pared by 1 base and J by 6 bases, with 7 bases between. The length of the CDR3 is 13 residues. Looked up from germline, CDR1 is MNHNS and CDR2 is SASEGT. The CDR3 coding sequence is TGTGCCAGCAGTGAAGTTCCTTTCAATGAGCAGTTCTTC. Encoded protein: CASSEVPFNEQFF.

This chain joins TRBV9 and TRBJ1-6; D remains ambiguous. Germline V gene data show CDR1 as SGDLS and CDR2 as YYNGEE. The V gene lost 0 bases and the J gene lost 0 bases, with 19 bases spanning the gap. The CDR3 runs to 20 residues. CDR3 in amino acids: CASSVESGTQPYSYNSPLHF. The CDR3 region has the DNA TGTGCCAGCAGCGTAGAATCAGGCACGCAGCCCTACTCCTATAATTCACCCCTCCACTTT.

V gene TRBV5-1 combines with J gene TRBJ2-3; D tentatively reads TRBD1 or TRBD2 (5 bases each). V shed 4 bases and J shed 6 bases, with 18 bases lying between them. The germline V gene encodes CDR1 SGHRS and CDR2 YFSETQ. The CDR3 is made up of 15 amino acids. The CDR3 bases are TGCGCCAGCAGCCCGGGACGGCAGGCTATGGATACGCAGTATTTT. It specifies CASSPGRQAMDTQYF.

The rearrangement joins TRBV12-3 or TRBV12-4 to TRBJ2-1; 7 nucleotides agree with TRBD2. The CDR3 has 15 amino acids. V dropped 3 bases and J dropped 2; count of bases not matched to a gene: 4. CDR3 region: CASSLRGTTYNEQFF. For the CDR3, the DNA is TGTGCCAGCAGTTTGCGGGGGACCACCTACAATGAGCAGTTCTTC.

The CDR3 DNA is TGCAGCGCTAGCGGACAGGGGTTCTCCTACGAGCAGTACTTC. This sequence encodes CSASGQGFSYEQYF. V is TRBV29-1 and J is TRBJ2-7; TRBD1 matches at 9 bases. After removal of 7 bases from V and 0 bases from J, the junction contained 7 bases not matched to a gene. CDR1 SQVTM and CDR2 ANQGSEA come from the germline V gene. The CDR3 covers 14 residues.

The gene calls are TRBV14 and TRBJ2-4; D uncertain. The CDR3 is 17 residues long. Trimming pared 0 bases from V and 2 bases from J, leaving 14 bases between. Looked up from germline, CDR1 is SGHDN and CDR2 is FVKESK. CDR3 bases: TGTGCCAGCAGCCAAGACCCTGGGGAAGGCCCCAAAAACATTCAGTACTTC. It yields the protein CASSQDPGEGPKNIQYF.

This chain uses TRBV5-6 with TRBJ1-5; D is uncertain. The CDR3 is 15 residues long. V dropped 1 base and J dropped 0 bases, with 8 bases sitting between them. Germline CDR1 reads SGHDT; CDR2 reads YYEEEE. The CDR3 sequence: CASSLKGISNQPQHF. CDR3 in DNA: TGTGCCAGCAGCTTGAAAGGAATTAGCAATCAGCCCCAGCATTTT.

This clonotype occurred a few times. The rearrangement links TRBV7-9 to TRBJ1-2, with D unresolved. Trimming took off 0 bases at V and 8 bases at J, with 10 bases between the two ends. Germline V gene sequence: CDR1 SEHNR, CDR2 FQNEAQ (reference sequence). The CDR3 length is 13 residues. CDR3 bases: TGTGCCAGCAGCTTAGCGCCAGCGGAGGGCTACACCTTC. Translating gives CASSLAPAEGYTF.

This clonotype was recorded a few times. The J gene is TRBJ2-4, the V gene TRBV10-3; TRBD1 matches at 7 bases. The tail of the sequence fits TRBJ2-7 better, so the J call may be wrong. The germline CDR1 and CDR2 sequences are ENHRY and SYGVKD. The CDR3 covers 11 residues. The CDR3 DNA is TGTGCCATCAGCACAGGGGTCGAGCAGTACTTC. It specifies CAISTGVEQYF.

In its sample, this clonotype was seen a few times. A much larger clone differs from this one at a single base, so this may be a read error. The V call is TRBV7-2, the J call TRBJ1-5; D gene unclear. The CDR3 has 14 amino acids. Looked up from germline, CDR1 is SGHTA and CDR2 is FQGNSA. The germline V and J ends were trimmed by 5 bases and 4 bases, with 12 bases remaining between them. CDR3 protein: CASSVEGFNQPQHF. The CDR3 bases are TGTGCCAGCAGCGTAGAAGGTTTTAATCAGCCCCAGCATTTT.

This clonotype appeared a few times. The V call is TRBV7-9, the J call TRBJ2-3; TRBD2 agrees at 10 bases. V lost 1 base and J lost 4; bases outside the gene matches: 5. In germline, CDR1 is SEHNR, CDR2 FQNEAQ (reference sequence). This CDR3 region has 16 residues. The CDR3 DNA is TGTGCCAGCAGCTTAGGCCCCGGACTAGCGGCAGATACGCAGTATTTT. Protein sequence: CASSLGPGLAADTQYF.

As to this clonotype: At one end, the junction sequence differs from germline, possibly due to a read error. The V gene is TRBV4-2, the J gene TRBJ2-3; D is possibly TRBD2 (6 bases). Germline CDR1 and CDR2: LGHNA and YNFKEQ. The CDR3 has 16 residues. The CDR3 DNA reads TGTGCCAGTAGCCAAGATGGGCGGGGAAGCACAGATACGCAGTATTTT. Protein: CASSQDGRGSTDTQYF.

The chain joins TRBV15 to TRBJ1-2; D is possibly TRBD1 (6 bases). Germline V gene data show CDR1 as LNHNV and CDR2 as YYDKDF (reference sequence). V was pared by 1 base and J by 8 bases, with 11 bases between. CDR3 length: 13 amino acids. The CDR3 reads CATSRAYREGYTF. CDR3 in DNA: TGTGCCACCAGCAGAGCCTACAGGGAAGGCTACACCTTC.

Remarks on this clonotype: The DNA is omitted, as the CDR3 cannot be located on it reliably, and the CDR3 follows TCRdb's listing. This chain links TRBV7-5 with TRBJ2-7; the table names TRBD2, a call not compared with the DNA. TRBV7-5 is a documented pseudogene. With termini counted, the CDR3 has 15 amino acids. The CDR3 sequence is CISVPARGLAGEQYF.

This clonotype came up a few times. The J gene is TRBJ2-5, the V gene TRBV3-1; the match to TRBD2 covers 9 bases. This CDR3 has 15 residues. The ends lost 2 bases at V and 4 bases at J; junction bases unmatched: 5. Germline assignment: CDR1 LGHDT and CDR2 YNNKEL (reference sequence). The CDR3 coding sequence is TGTGCCAGCAGCCAAAACAGCGGGGGGTTAGAGACCCAGTACTTC. Its translation: CASSQNSGGLETQYF.

Concerning this clonotype itself: One end of the junction does not line up with germline, which may come from a read error. The rearrangement joins TRBV27 to TRBJ1-6; the D is unclear. CDR1 is MNHEY and CDR2 is SMNVEV in the germline V gene (reference sequence). This CDR3 region has 16 residues. DNA of the CDR3: TGTGCCAGTAGTTTATCTCCGGGAGGAGGGCAATCACCCCTCCACTTT. Translation gives CASSLSPGGGQSPLHF.

V gene TRBV6-1 combines with J gene TRBJ2-1, with D perhaps matching TRBD2 (5 bases). Per germline, CDR1 MNHNS and CDR2 SASEGT. This CDR3 has 16 amino acids. The V end was cut by 7 bases, the J end by 5 bases, with 21 bases between. CDR3 in amino acids: CASTPAEAVRHNEQFF. The CDR3 DNA reads as TGTGCCAGCACCCCGGCGGAGGCGGTTCGACACAATGAGCAGTTCTTC.

The chain joins TRBV4-3 to TRBJ1-1, with D maybe TRBD1 (5 bases). CDR1 and CDR2 from the germline V gene are LGHNA and YSLEER. This CDR3 has 13 amino acids. Trimming removed 3 bases at V and 4 bases at J, with 9 bases between. The chain's CDR3 is CASSQRQSTEAFF. The CDR3, as DNA: TGCGCCAGCAGCCAGCGACAGAGCACTGAAGCTTTCTTT.

This clonotype was found once. This chain links TRBV7-2 with TRBJ2-1; no clear D gene. Trimming cost V 1 base and J 2 bases, with 6 bases left between them. Germline values: CDR1 SGHTA, CDR2 FQGNSA. The CDR3 sequence is 14 residues long. The CDR3 bases are TGTGCCAGCAGCTTAGATTTCCCCTACAATGAGCAGTTCTTC. Translating it yields CASSLDFPYNEQFF.

In its sample, this clonotype was seen a few times. V gene TRBV7-9 combines with J gene TRBJ2-4, with D unclear. The DNA matches TRBJ2-7 better at its end, which makes the J call doubtful. CDR1 is SEHNR, CDR2 FQNEAQ, per germline (reference sequence). The CDR3 is made up of 13 amino acids. The CDR3 coding sequence is TGTGCCAGCAGCTTAGATTTTGGATCCGAGCAGTACTTC. Translation: CASSLDFGSEQYF.

Details on this clonotype: It may be a read error: a sequence one base away is much more abundant. The chain joins TRBV12-3 or TRBV12-4 to TRBJ2-7, with 7 bases identical to TRBD1. The CDR3 is 14 residues long. CDR3 sequence (DNA): TGTGCCAGCAGTCAGACAGGGATCCCCTACGAGCAGTCCTTC. Translation: CASSQTGIPYEQSF.

This clonotype was observed once. This sequence joins TRBV5-1 and TRBJ2-6; 7 bases match TRBD1. CDR3 length equals 16 residues. The ends lost 4 bases at V and 2 bases at J; junction bases unmatched: 6. From germline, CDR1 is SGHRS and CDR2 YFSETQ. DNA for the CDR3: TGCGCCAGCAGCCCTCCGACAGGGACTGGGGCCAACGTCCTGACTTTC. Translating gives CASSPPTGTGANVLTF.

This clonotype has only a few counts. The J gene is TRBJ2-1, the V gene TRBV20-1; 10 bases align to TRBD1. Germline values: CDR1 DFQATT, CDR2 SNEGSKA (reference sequence). The CDR3 is made up of 16 amino acids. The V segment lost 6 bases and the J segment 8 bases; nucleotides outside the gene matches: 16. DNA of the CDR3: TGCAGTGCCCCTACGGGACCGGGACAGGGGTTCGATGAGCAGTTCTTC. This codes for CSAPTGPGQGFDEQFF.

This chain joins TRBV6-2 or TRBV6-3 and TRBJ2-7; 10 nucleotides align to TRBD1. Germline CDR1 reads MNHEY; CDR2 reads SVGEGT. The CDR3 has 14 residues. With V trimmed by 3 bases and J by 5 bases, 4 bases remained unmatched. The CDR3, as DNA: TGTGCCAGCAGTTATTCTGGGACAGGGGACGAGCAGTACTTC. Residues: CASSYSGTGDEQYF.